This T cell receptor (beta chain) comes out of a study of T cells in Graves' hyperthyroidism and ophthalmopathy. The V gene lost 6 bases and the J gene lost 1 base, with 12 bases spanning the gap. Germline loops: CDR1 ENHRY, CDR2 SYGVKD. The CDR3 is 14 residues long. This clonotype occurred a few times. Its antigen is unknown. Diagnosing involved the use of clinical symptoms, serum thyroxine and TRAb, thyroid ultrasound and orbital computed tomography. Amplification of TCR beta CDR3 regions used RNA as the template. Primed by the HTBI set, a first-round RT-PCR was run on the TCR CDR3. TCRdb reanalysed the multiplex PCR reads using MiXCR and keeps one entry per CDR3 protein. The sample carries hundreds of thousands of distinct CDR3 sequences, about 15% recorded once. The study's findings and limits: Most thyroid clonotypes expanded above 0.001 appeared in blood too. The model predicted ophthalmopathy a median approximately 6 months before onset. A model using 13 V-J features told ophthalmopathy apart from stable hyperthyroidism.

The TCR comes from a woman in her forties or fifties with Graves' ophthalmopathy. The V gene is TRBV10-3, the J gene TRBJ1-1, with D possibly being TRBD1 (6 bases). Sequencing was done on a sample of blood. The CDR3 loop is CAISRRTENTEAFF. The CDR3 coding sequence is TGTGCCATCAGCCGGCGGACAGAGAACACTGAAGCTTTCTTT.